The clone carrying this T cell receptor delta chain came up many times. This DNA translates differently at residue 20 from the TCRdb protein, which is that of a much larger clone; a read error is likely, and the protein shown is the DNA's own translation. Gammadelta T cells were flow-sorted from PBMC into Vgamma9/Vdelta2+ and Vdelta2-negative populations for bulk analysis. These data come from a study of γδ T cells in repeated Plasmodium falciparum infection. Study summary: Malian children with intense seasonal malaria exposure were compared with matched Australian children. Over approximately 640 days, donors received four mosquito-bite P. falciparum NF54 infections.

This CDR3 is 21 amino acids long. Germline CDR1 and CDR2: TSWWSYY and QGS. TCRdb reprocessed the multiplex PCR reads through CATT. The sample shows tens of thousands of delta-chain clones, 1.5% to 2% of them seen only once. The clonotype originates from a pool of human donors (malaria-infected and uninfected, not separated). Sequenced input: gamma-delta T cells from blood. The chain has TRDV1 and TRDJ1, with 13 positions matching TRDD3. For the CDR3, the DNA is TGTGCTCTTGGGGAATGGAACTGGGGGATACGTCGGCCACCGTACACCGATAAACTCACCTTT. Encoded protein: CALGEWNWGIRRPPYTDKLTF.